These T cell receptor beta chains were read from a single sample in a study of blood T cell repertoires in COVID-19. Assay used: immunoSEQ multiplex PCR; TCRdb lists only in-frame clones, some missing. The sample has a few hundred thousand clones, roughly 90% seen once; the top ten hold approximately 2%. Sequences were obtained from PBMCs or T cells enriched from blood (not recorded which). The receptors stem from a woman aged 40 to 55 who had recovered from COVID-19. CDR3s include the opening cysteine and the closing phenylalanine or tryptophan. The order of the fields is V gene, CDR3 protein.

>TRBV30
CAWSKELAGGNEQFF
>TRBV5-8
CASSSVTTSGGYNEQFF
>TRBV24-1
CATSDLGTGGWETQYF
>TRBV6-2/TRBV6-3
CASSDKLETQYF
>TRBV7-9
CASSLGGLAADTQYF
>TRBV7-9
CASSLGGQGMVHEQYF
>TRBV4-3
CASSPGTGFGNTIYF
>TRBV12-5
CASGLGTGGNTEAFF
>TRBV6-5
CASRQTGMAEKLFF
>TRBV5-4
CASSLYIQGASGYTF
>TRBV14
CASSQEFATSGSRVQTDTQYF
>TRBV4-3
CASSQDTSGRMYEQYF
>TRBV6-1
CASSELGANNQPQHF
>TRBV19
CASKSGGSSYNEQFF
>TRBV27
CASSPSGRQETQYF
>TRBV5-6
CASRVSSGFSGNTIYF
>TRBV4-1
CASSPVGQNPREQYF
>TRBV4-3
CASSQRDGGANGYTF
>TRBV19
CASSRGGDSTDTQYF
>TRBV18
CASSPGTGIANSPLHF
>TRBV5-1
CASSLIGGADYGYTF
>TRBV30
CAWSLAVDQPQHF
>TRBV7-9
CASARGGRYEQYF
>TRBV7-2
CASSLLEGDRGSEAFF
>TRBV7-2
CASSPGLAGVYEQYF
>TRBV7-2
CASSLRKGMVQETQYF
>TRBV27
CASQGLVMNTEAFF
>TRBV27
CASSSSGQAPYEQYF
>TRBV7-9
CASSTRTSGGGYYSYNEQFF
>TRBV25-1
CASRKTGGDTIYF
>TRBV12-3/TRBV12-4
CASSFGESYEQYF
>TRBV5-1
CASSSTGEQRNGYTF
>TRBV25-1
CASSEFPGVGYTF
>TRBV5-5
CASSLGAGWYNEQFF
>TRBV4-2
CASSQEAATANTIYF
>TRBV10-3
CATLPGGATNEKLFF
>TRBV13
CASRLKGSGLEYNEQFF
>TRBV6-5
CASSYSGTAYNEQFF
>TRBV2
CASNRDLNTEAFF
>TRBV7-8
CASSLEISDTSNQPQHF
>TRBV11-2
CASRMTSGTQFSYEQYF
>TRBV4-1
CASSHLAGVPDTQYF
>TRBV7-9
CASSLTGASGWQYF
>TRBV29-1
CSVGTIAGNTIYF
>TRBV18
CASSPNLWEDRDLGEQFF
>TRBV2
CASSEFAGGYVDNEQFF
>TRBV5-1
CASSPEGGLNQPQHF
>TRBV9
CASSDRDSTEQYF
>TRBV7-2
CASSLGTANTEAFF
>TRBV2
CASSEGGGAGYEQYF
>TRBV7-9
CASSLAFQAGTPYEQYF
>TRBV27
CASSRQAGNYGYTF
>TRBV15
CATSRDFRQTYTF
>TRBV5-4
CASSFEEYTGELFF
>TRBV6-1
CASSEEPGRNIQYF